The present TCR beta chain was sequenced within a study of blood T cell repertoires in COVID-19. Study in general: Specimens from acute and convalescent COVID-19 originated in the United States, Italy and Spain.

In the authors' methods: Cell counts per sample came from amplifying reference gene primers. Some clones are missing from TCRdb's copy, which holds only in-frame ones; the method was immunoSEQ multiplex PCR. The DNA gave D and trimming, while V, J and clone size come from that table. Here the sample spans roughly 200,000 clones, roughly 83% being singletons. There are 14 residues in the CDR3. Germline CDR1 SGDLS, CDR2 YYNGEE. The V end lost 0 bases, the J end lost 0 bases, and 7 bases lay between the germline ends. J is TRBJ2-7 and V is TRBV9, with D possibly matching TRBD2 (5 bases). The sequence was obtained from a woman in her thirties or forties with COVID-19, enrolled during active disease. Specimen: peripheral blood. The CDR3 nucleotides read TGTGCCAGCAGCGTAGGGAGCGGCTCCTACGAGCAGTACTTC. Translation: CASSVGSGSYEQYF.